This is a list of T cell receptor beta chains from one sample in a study of T cells in Graves' hyperthyroidism and ophthalmopathy. TCRdb ran MiXCR on the multiplex PCR reads and lists one entry per CDR3 protein. The table includes hundreds of thousands of distinct CDR3 sequences, 14% to 15% detected once. The sample was blood. Receptor source: a man between 18 and 35 years old with Graves' ophthalmopathy. The CDR3 runs from the conserved cysteine through the conserved F or W. The D gene is left open where the match is weak. Clone sizes are given selectively: once, few, many, or a class where the clone is expanded.

size | J | D | V | DNA | CDR3
few | TRBJ2-5 | . | TRBV10-3 | TGTGCCATCACTCGGGACAATACACAAGAGACCCAGTACTTC | CAITRDNTQETQYF
many | TRBJ1-5 | TRBD1 | TRBV24-1 | TGTGCCACCAGTGCACAGGGGTGGGATCAGCCCCAGCATTTT | CATSAQGWDQPQHF
many | TRBJ2-1 | . | TRBV20-1 | TGCAGTGCTAGAATTCGGGACGGTAGCTCCTACAATGAGCAGTTCTTC | CSARIRDGSSYNEQFF
many | TRBJ2-7 | TRBD2 | TRBV3-1 | TGTGCCAGCAGCCAAAGCTCGGGAGGGGGGCTTGGCGACGAGCAGTACTTC | CASSQSSGGGLGDEQYF
many | TRBJ2-7 | . | TRBV4-1 | TGCGCCAGCAGCCAAGAAAGGTACAGCTCCTACGAGCAGTACTTC | CASSQERYSSYEQYF
many | TRBJ2-7 | TRBD1 | TRBV11-2 | TGTGCCAGCAGCCCCATTTCGAGGAGGCGGGGACAGGGATACGAGCAGTACTTC | CASSPISRRRGQGYEQYF
many | TRBJ2-5 | . | TRBV20-1 | TGCAGTGCTGGGACGGGAGTCCGCCAAGAGACCCAGTACTTC | CSAGTGVRQETQYF
few | TRBJ2-7 | TRBD1 | TRBV7-9 | TGTGCCAGCGAGGGCGGGACAGGGGCAACCTACGAGCAGTACTTC | CASEGGTGATYEQYF
many | TRBJ2-5 | . | TRBV11-2 | TGTGCCAGCAGCGTAGGGGGAAAAGAGACCCAGTACTTC | CASSVGGKETQYF
few | TRBJ2-7 | . | TRBV6-1 | TGTGCCAGTGACAGGAACTCCTACGAGCAGTACTTC | CASDRNSYEQYF
many | TRBJ2-7 | . | TRBV5-1 | TGCGCCAGCAGCTTGAGTCAGTCCTACGAGCAGTACTTC | CASSLSQSYEQYF
many | TRBJ2-7 | . | TRBV2 | TGTGCCAGCAGTGAATCCCTGGGCATGGCCTACGAGCAGTACTTC | CASSESLGMAYEQYF
. | TRBJ2-6 | TRBD1 | TRBV5-1 | TGCGCCAGCAGCACGGACAGGGTAAACTCTGGGGCCAACGTCCTGACTTTC | CASSTDRVNSGANVLTF
. | TRBJ1-6 | . | TRBV28 | TGTGCCAGCAGTTTACCCAGAGATTCTACTAATTCACCCCTCCACTTT | CASSLPRDSTNSPLHF
. | TRBJ2-1 | . | TRBV30 | TGTGCCTGGAGTGTACACGGCCCCCACCGCAATGAGCAGTTCTTC | CAWSVHGPHRNEQFF
. | TRBJ2-5 | TRBD2 | TRBV7-8 | TGTGCCAGCAGCTTGGCCCCGGGACTAGCGGGAGTAGAACAAGAGACCCAGTACTTC | CASSLAPGLAGVEQETQYF
many | TRBJ2-2 | TRBD1 | TRBV11-2 | TGTGCCAGCAGCGGCCGACAGGGTCGGACCGGGGAGCTGTTTTTT | CASSGRQGRTGELFF
many | TRBJ1-6 | . | TRBV30 | TGTGCCTGGAGTGTTCATCTATGGAGTTCACCCCTCCACTTT | CAWSVHLWSSPLHF
many | TRBJ2-7 | TRBD1 | TRBV30 | TGTGCCTGGAGTGTGACAGGGGTGAGCGAGCAGTACTTC | CAWSVTGVSEQYF
. | TRBJ2-5 | . | TRBV30 | TGTGCCTGGAGTGTCCTAAGGGGTGGGACCCAGTACTTC | CAWSVLRGGTQYF
many | TRBJ2-5 | . | TRBV30 | TGTGCCTGGAGTCTGGCTGTGGAGACCCAGTACTTC | CAWSLAVETQYF
many | TRBJ2-7 | . | TRBV20-1 | TGCAGTGCTAGCCCTGGTAGGTTCTACGAGCAGTACTTC | CSASPGRFYEQYF
many | TRBJ2-7 | . | TRBV15 | TGTGCCACCAGCAGAGAGGGGGATACAGCCGAGCAGTACTTC | CATSREGDTAEQYF
many | TRBJ2-7 | . | TRBV20-1 | TGCAGTGCTAGTATGCGGAACTACGAGCAGTACTTC | CSASMRNYEQYF
. | TRBJ1-4 | TRBD1 | TRBV4-1 | TGCGCCAGCAGCCGAAGGACAGGGGGCGAAAAACTGTTTTTT | CASSRRTGGEKLFF
many | TRBJ2-1 | . | TRBV6-1 | TGTGCCAGCAGTGAAGGAGTAGCGGAGTACAATGAGCAGTTCTTC | CASSEGVAEYNEQFF
. | TRBJ2-1 | TRBD1 | TRBV6-2/TRBV6-3 | TGTGCCAGCAGGTTTTGGGGGACAGGGAGCTCCTACAATGAGCAGTTCTTC | CASRFWGTGSSYNEQFF
. | TRBJ2-1 | . | TRBV6-4 | TGTGCCAGCATTAGGGGACTGAGGGGGAGCTCCTACAATGAGCAGTCCTTC | CASIRGLRGSSYNEQSF
. | TRBJ1-2 | . | TRBV6-4 | TGTGCCAGCAGTTCCCCCTGGACACTGATCTTGGGAGGCTACACCTTC | CASSSPWTLILGGYTF
few | TRBJ1-2 | TRBD1 | TRBV6-1 | TGTGCCAGCAGTCGGGACAGACCCCTCAATGGCTACACCTTC | CASSRDRPLNGYTF
many | TRBJ2-6 | . | TRBV7-9 | TGTGCCAGCAGCCATAATGCGGGGGCCAACGTCCTGACTTTC | CASSHNAGANVLTF
many | TRBJ2-2 | . | TRBV7-2 | TGTGCCAGCAGAGGAACTTCTATTGGGAGCTGGGAGCTGTTTTTT | CASRGTSIGSWELFF
. | TRBJ1-1 | . | TRBV7-9 | TGTGCCAGCAGCTTAGGTTCCGGGTTTGAAGCTTTCTTT | CASSLGSGFEAFF
many | TRBJ2-2 | . | TRBV5-1 | TGCGCCAGCAGCTTGGTAGCAGGGACCACCGGGGAGCTGTTTTTT | CASSLVAGTTGELFF
many | TRBJ1-4 | TRBD1 | TRBV2 | TGTGCCAGCAGTGTTACAGGGGGCCACGAAAAACTGTTTTTT | CASSVTGGHEKLFF
many | TRBJ1-2 | . | TRBV2 | TGTTCGAGCAGGGCTCGGGGGCTAGGCTACACCTTC | CSSRARGLGYTF
many | TRBJ1-2 | . | TRBV27 | TGTGCCAGCAGTTTATGGAACCTCGGAGGGCCGGATGGCTACACCTTC | CASSLWNLGGPDGYTF
many | TRBJ2-1 | TRBD1 | TRBV13 | TGTGCCAGCAGCCCACCGGACAGGGTTGGTGATGAGCAGTTCTTC | CASSPPDRVGDEQFF
many | TRBJ2-1 | . | TRBV7-2 | TGTGCCAGCAGTGAACCGGCGGGTGAGCAGTTCTTC | CASSEPAGEQFF
many | TRBJ2-5 | . | TRBV13 | TGTGCCAGCAGCTTGCTAGTGGGAGAACCTGATGAGACCCAGTACTTC | CASSLLVGEPDETQYF
many | TRBJ1-1 | . | TRBV18 | TGTGCCAGCTCACCACTGATCAGGGTTGGGAACACTGAAGCTTTCTTT | CASSPLIRVGNTEAFF
many | TRBJ2-7 | . | TRBV5-6 | TGTGCCAGCAGCCGAAGACAAGACCCACGCTTCTACGAGCAGTACTTC | CASSRRQDPRFYEQYF
. | TRBJ2-2 | TRBD1 | TRBV6-4 | TGTGCCAGCAAGTGGGACAGGGAAGCCGGGGAGCTGTTTTTT | CASKWDREAGELFF
many | TRBJ2-2 | . | TRBV4-1 | TGCGCCAGCAGCCCGCCGGGACGGAGAGAGACCGGGGAGCTGTTTTTT | CASSPPGRRETGELFF
many | TRBJ2-3 | TRBD2 | TRBV7-2 | TGTGCCAGCAGCTTAAACGGGGGGGGTACAGATACGCAGTATTTT | CASSLNGGGTDTQYF
many | TRBJ2-7 | . | TRBV28 | TGTGCCAGCAGCAATGGAGGGAGAAACATCTACGAGCAGTACTTC | CASSNGGRNIYEQYF
. | TRBJ1-1 | . | TRBV27 | TGTGCCAGCACCCAGGGTACTGAAGCTTTCTTT | CASTQGTEAFF
many | TRBJ2-5 | . | TRBV30 | TGTGCCTGGAGTGGGTTCCCAGGGGAGCGGGAGACCCAGTACTTC | CAWSGFPGERETQYF
few | TRBJ2-7 | . | TRBV27 | TGTGCCAGCCGTTCCGCAGGGTTTTCCGAGCAGTACTTC | CASRSAGFSEQYF
many | TRBJ2-7 | TRBD2 | TRBV20-1 | TGCAGTGCTAGTGCGGGAGGGCCCTACGAGCAGTACTTC | CSASAGGPYEQYF
many | TRBJ2-1 | . | TRBV28 | TGTGCCAGCAGTTTATTAGCGGCCGTCAATGAGCAGTTCTTC | CASSLLAAVNEQFF
many | TRBJ2-5 | TRBD2 | TRBV19 | TGTGCCAGTAGTACCGCGGGGGGGCCACGGGAGACCCAGTACTTC | CASSTAGGPRETQYF
. | TRBJ2-7 | TRBD2 | TRBV24-1 | TGTGCCACCAGTACTAGCGCAACCTACGAGCAGTACTTC | CATSTSATYEQYF